The next 4 T cell receptor beta chains were all read from a single sample in a study of radiation and T cells in renal cell carcinoma. Time point here: baseline pretreatment blood. Treatment given: 15 Gy SBRT to primary tumor, nephrectomy 4 weeks later. Method: immunoSEQ multiplex PCR; TCRdb's copy keeps in-frame clones and lacks some. This table has approximately 140,000 clones, about 88% appearing once. This material consisted of blood, taken from a patient whose treatment included radiotherapy and nephrectomy. These receptor sequences come from a woman between 70 and 85 years old with renal cell carcinoma.

This clone was recorded once. The V and J genes are TRBV7-2 and TRBJ2-3; D possibly corresponds to TRBD2 (7 bases). The CDR3 is 15 residues long. The germline CDR1 and CDR2 sequences are SGHTA and FQGNSA. Trimming took off 2 bases at V and 3 bases at J, with 12 bases between the two ends. The CDR3 spells CASSLLRGPTDTQYF. CDR3 sequence (DNA): TGTGCCAGCAGCTTACTGCGGGGGCCTACAGATACGCAGTATTTT.

CDR3 in amino acids: CASSHRQVRGSPLHF. In DNA form, the CDR3 reads TGTGCCAGCAGCCATAGACAGGTCAGAGGATCACCCCTCCACTTT. The rearrangement links TRBV5-4 to TRBJ1-6; TRBD1 might be the D (6 bases). V was clipped by 4 bases and J by 10 bases, with 18 bases between them. The CDR3 runs 15 residues. CDR1 SGHNT and CDR2 YYREEE come from the germline V gene (reference sequence).

The V gene is TRBV28, the J gene TRBJ1-2; the D is unclear. The length of the CDR3 is 13 residues. Trimming stripped 5 bases from V and 2 bases from J, with 9 bases between. Looked up from germline, CDR1 is MDHEN and CDR2 is SYDVKM. The CDR3 protein is CASSPDGNYGYTF. The CDR3, as DNA: TGTGCCAGCAGTCCGGACGGGAACTATGGCTACACCTTC.

The chain is built from TRBV2 and TRBJ1-2; D gene ambiguous. Germline V gene data show CDR1 as SNHLY and CDR2 as FYNNEI. CDR3 length: 12 residues. V gave up 7 bases and J gave up 5 bases, with 11 bases separating them. The CDR3 loop reads CASTEDPYGYTF. Here the CDR3 DNA reads TGTGCCAGCACCGAGGACCCTTATGGCTACACCTTC.